This entry lists 9 T cell receptor beta chains sequenced from one sample in a study of blood T cell repertoires in COVID-19. Clones were read by immunoSEQ multiplex PCR, and TCRdb kept only the in-frame ones, dropping some. The repertoire has 90,000 or so clones, around 91% of them found once; the top ten carry 4.3%. The specimen sequenced was peripheral blood. These receptors were taken from an elderly woman with active or convalescent COVID-19.

The chain is built from TRBV11-2 and TRBJ1-5; 8 nucleotides match TRBD1. The ends lost 1 base at V and 5 bases at J; junction bases unmatched: 4. Germline CDR1 and CDR2: SGHAT and FQNNGV. The CDR3 consists of 15 residues. The CDR3 coding sequence is TGTGCCAGCAGCTTAGCTGGACAGGGTTATCAGCCCCAGCATTTT. It encodes CASSLAGQGYQPQHF.

J is TRBJ2-5 and V is TRBV18; 11 nucleotides match TRBD2. The CDR3 runs 17 residues. The germline gives CDR1 KGHSH, CDR2 LQKENI. Losses at the gene ends were 0 bases for V and 5 bases for J; bases not matched to a gene: 8. CDR3 residues: CASSPPSLAGGDETQYF. CDR3 DNA sequence: TGTGCCAGCTCACCACCGTCTCTAGCGGGAGGAGATGAGACCCAGTACTTC.

This clone was detected once. The chain links TRBV11-2 to TRBJ2-3, with 7 nucleotides matching TRBD2. The V gene's germline CDR1 is SGHAT and CDR2 FQNNGV. The ends lost 5 bases at V and 9 bases at J; junction bases unmatched: 5. This CDR3 has 12 amino acids. The DNA for the CDR3 is TGTGCCAGCAGCCGTAGCGGGTTGACGCAGTATTTT. Translating gives CASSRSGLTQYF.

The V call is TRBV5-8, the J call TRBJ2-7; D not certain. V shed 2 bases and J shed 3 bases, with 3 bases lying between them. The CDR3 totals 11 residues. Germline CDR1 SGHTS, CDR2 YDEGEE. The CDR3 here is CASSFGYEQYF. The CDR3 DNA reads TGTGCCAGCAGCTTCGGCTACGAGCAGTACTTC. Drawing the rest from reference TRBV5-8 and TRBJ2-7, the complete variable domain is EAGVTQSPTHLIKTRGQQATLRCSPISGHTSVYWYQQALGLGLQFLLWYDEGEERNRGNFPPRFSGRQFPNYSSELNVNALELEDSALYLCASSFGYEQYFGPGTRLTVT.

This clone was counted between two and nine times. The chain uses TRBV15 and TRBJ1-4; 7 bases are shared with TRBD1. This CDR3 has 17 amino acids. The V gene end was trimmed by 3 bases and the J gene end by 5 bases; junction bases not matched to a gene: 12. Germline CDR1 and CDR2: LNHNV and YYDKDF (reference sequence). CDR3 amino acids: CATSRGQPQVGNEKLFF. CDR3 nucleotides: TGTGCCACCAGCAGGGGACAGCCACAAGTTGGAAATGAAAAACTGTTTTTT.

The chain recombines TRBV6-2 or TRBV6-3 with TRBJ2-6; 7 nucleotides align to TRBD2. The CDR3 spans 17 residues. CDR1 MNHEY and CDR2 SVGEGT come from the germline V gene. V was clipped by 4 bases and J by 2 bases; unmatched bases: 8. CDR3 amino acids: CASSWGGSTPGANVLTF. The DNA for the CDR3 is TGTGCCAGCAGTTGGGGCGGGAGTACTCCTGGGGCCAACGTCCTGACTTTC.

The chain's CDR3 is CASSQDGTWAGGYADQPQHF. Written as DNA, the CDR3 is TGTGCCAGCAGCCAAGACGGGACCTGGGCGGGGGGATATGCGGATCAGCCCCAGCATTTT. J is TRBJ1-5 and V is TRBV4-2; D possibly corresponds to TRBD1 (5 bases). This CDR3 has 20 residues. V lost 0 bases and J lost 5, with 26 bases in between. Germline CDR1 and CDR2: LGHNA and YNFKEQ.

V gene TRBV7-2 combines with J gene TRBJ1-6; D call uncertain. CDR1 and CDR2 from the germline V gene are SGHTA and FQGNSA. The ends were cut back, 5 bases at V and 0 bases at J, with 8 bases in the middle. This CDR3 contains 15 residues. The CDR3 protein is CASSPGSSYNSPLHF. The CDR3 region has the DNA TGTGCCAGCAGCCCGGGGTCCTCCTATAATTCACCCCTCCACTTT.

The chain employs TRBV4-3 and TRBJ1-2; unclear D gene. The length of the CDR3 is 20 residues. Germline-derived CDR1 and CDR2 are LGHNA and YSLEER. Between the trimmed V and J ends, which lost 0 bases and 0 bases, there was a span of 23 bases. CDR3 in DNA: TGCGCCAGCAGCCAAGACGTAATCCGTGGAGGCGCCCAAGCTAACTATGGCTACACCTTC. Translation gives CASSQDVIRGGAQANYGYTF.